This T cell receptor (beta chain) was observed in a study of a mutant IDH1 vaccine in newly diagnosed glioma. As for the study in general: Vaccines were begun 4-6 weeks after radiotherapy alone, or with temozolomide cycles. Every participant had undergone radiotherapy, temozolomide, or both before, and most underwent both. Whole-study findings and limits: Of all patients, 85% to 95% showed vaccine-induced immune responses.

Libraries were prepared by immunoSEQ multiplex PCR; TCRdb keeps only in-frame clonotypes and omits some of them. Among about 40,000 clones listed, about nine tenths were seen once. A remark on this clone: Its antigen is undetermined.

Time point described: week 5, during vaccination. Topical imiquimod accompanied each vaccine dose, which consisted of 300 ug of mutant IDH1 20-mer peptide. Astrocytomas that were new, WHO grade 3 or 4, IDH1-mutant and ATRX-lost were present in the donors. The material was PBMCs, obtained from a glioma patient whose treatment included an IDH1 peptide vaccine. The sequence was obtained from a man aged 50 to 60 with glioma.

The CDR3 reads CAISESGWGGYEQYF. The CDR3 DNA reads as TGTGCCATCAGTGAGTCCGGATGGGGGGGGTACGAGCAGTACTTC. This chain links TRBV10-3 with TRBJ2-7; 7 bases fit TRBD2. CDR3 length equals 15 residues. CDR1 ENHRY and CDR2 SYGVKD come from the germline V gene. The V and J ends lost 0 bases and 4 bases, in that order; junction bases with no gene match: 6.